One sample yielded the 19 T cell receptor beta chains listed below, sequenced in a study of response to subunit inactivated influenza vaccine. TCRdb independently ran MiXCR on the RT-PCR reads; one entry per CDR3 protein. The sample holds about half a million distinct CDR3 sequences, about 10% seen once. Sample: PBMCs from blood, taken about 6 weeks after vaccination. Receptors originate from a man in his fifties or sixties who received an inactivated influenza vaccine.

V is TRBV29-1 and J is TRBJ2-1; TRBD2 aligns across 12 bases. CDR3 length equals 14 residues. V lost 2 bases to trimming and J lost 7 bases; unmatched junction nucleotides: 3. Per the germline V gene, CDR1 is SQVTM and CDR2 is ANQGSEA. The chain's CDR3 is CSVENLAGGNEQFF. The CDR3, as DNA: TGCAGCGTTGAAAACCTAGCGGGGGGGAATGAGCAGTTCTTC.

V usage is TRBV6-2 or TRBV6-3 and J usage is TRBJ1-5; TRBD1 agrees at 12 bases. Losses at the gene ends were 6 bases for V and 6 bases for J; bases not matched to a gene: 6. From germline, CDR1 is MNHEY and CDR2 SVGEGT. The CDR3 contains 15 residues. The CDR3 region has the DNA TGTGCCAGCAGCCTGGGACAGGGGGCCGTTCAGCCCCAGCATTTT. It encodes CASSLGQGAVQPQHF.

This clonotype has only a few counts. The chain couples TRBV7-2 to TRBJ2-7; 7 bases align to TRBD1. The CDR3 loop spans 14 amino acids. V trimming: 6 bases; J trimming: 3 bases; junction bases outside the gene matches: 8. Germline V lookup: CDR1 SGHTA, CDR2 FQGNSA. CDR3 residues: CASSSTGEIYEQYF. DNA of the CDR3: TGTGCCAGCAGTTCTACAGGGGAAATCTACGAGCAGTACTTC.

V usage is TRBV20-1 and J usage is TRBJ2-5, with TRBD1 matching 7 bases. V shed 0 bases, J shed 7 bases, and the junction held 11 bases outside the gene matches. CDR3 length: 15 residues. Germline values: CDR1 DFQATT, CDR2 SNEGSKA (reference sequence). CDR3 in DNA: TGCAGTGCTAGAGACCTGGGACAGAACAAGGGGACCCAGTACTTC. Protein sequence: CSARDLGQNKGTQYF.

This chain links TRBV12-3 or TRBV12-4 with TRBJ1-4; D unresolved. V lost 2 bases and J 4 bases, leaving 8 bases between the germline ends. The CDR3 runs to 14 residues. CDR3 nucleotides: TGTGCCAGCAGTTTAAGGACGGGTAATGAAAAACTGTTTTTT. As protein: CASSLRTGNEKLFF.

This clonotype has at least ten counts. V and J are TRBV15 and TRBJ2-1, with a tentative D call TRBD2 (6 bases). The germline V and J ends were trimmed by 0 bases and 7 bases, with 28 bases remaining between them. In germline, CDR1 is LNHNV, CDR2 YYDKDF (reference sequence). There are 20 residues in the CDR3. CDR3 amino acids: CATSRDLRASGRAGRNEQFF. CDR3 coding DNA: TGTGCCACCAGCAGAGATCTACGTGCCTCTGGGCGCGCGGGGAGGAATGAGCAGTTCTTC.

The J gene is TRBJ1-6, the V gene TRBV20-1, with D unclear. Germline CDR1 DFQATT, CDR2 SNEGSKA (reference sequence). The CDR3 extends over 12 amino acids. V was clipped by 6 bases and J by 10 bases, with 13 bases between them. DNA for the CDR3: TGCAGTGCCACCCAGACGGTATCACCCCTCCACTTT. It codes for CSATQTVSPLHF.

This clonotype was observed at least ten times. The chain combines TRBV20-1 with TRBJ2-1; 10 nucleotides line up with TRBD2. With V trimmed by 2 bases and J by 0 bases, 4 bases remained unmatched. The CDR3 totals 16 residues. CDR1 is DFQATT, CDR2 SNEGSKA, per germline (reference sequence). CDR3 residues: CSARQGLAASYNEQFF. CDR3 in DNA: TGCAGTGCTAGACAAGGACTAGCGGCCTCCTACAATGAGCAGTTCTTC.

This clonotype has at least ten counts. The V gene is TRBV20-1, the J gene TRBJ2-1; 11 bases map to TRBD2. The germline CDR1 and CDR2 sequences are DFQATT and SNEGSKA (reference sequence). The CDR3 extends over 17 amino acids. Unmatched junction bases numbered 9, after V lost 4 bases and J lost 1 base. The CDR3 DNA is TGCAGTGCTACTAACCCACTAGCGGGAGCATCCTACAATGAGCAGTTCTTC. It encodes CSATNPLAGASYNEQFF.

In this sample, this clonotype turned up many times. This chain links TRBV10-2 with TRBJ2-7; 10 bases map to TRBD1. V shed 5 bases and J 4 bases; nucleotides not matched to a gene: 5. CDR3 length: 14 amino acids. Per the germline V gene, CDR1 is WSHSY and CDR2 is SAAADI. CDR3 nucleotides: TGCGCCAGCAGTAAATGGGACAGGGGATACGAGCAGTACTTC. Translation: CASSKWDRGYEQYF.

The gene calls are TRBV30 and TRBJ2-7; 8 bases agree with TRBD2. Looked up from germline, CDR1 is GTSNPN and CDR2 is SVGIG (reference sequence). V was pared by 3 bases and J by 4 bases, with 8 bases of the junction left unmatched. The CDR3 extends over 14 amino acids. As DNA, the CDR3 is TGTGCCTGGAGAATAGGGACTAGTAGTTACGAGCAGTACTTC. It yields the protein CAWRIGTSSYEQYF. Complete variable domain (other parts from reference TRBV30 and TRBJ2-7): SQTIHQWPATLVQPVGSPLSLECTVEGTSNPNLYWYRQAAGRGLQLLFYSVGIGQISSEVPQNLSASRPQDRQFILSSKKLLLSDSGFYLCAWRIGTSSYEQYFGPGTRLTVT.

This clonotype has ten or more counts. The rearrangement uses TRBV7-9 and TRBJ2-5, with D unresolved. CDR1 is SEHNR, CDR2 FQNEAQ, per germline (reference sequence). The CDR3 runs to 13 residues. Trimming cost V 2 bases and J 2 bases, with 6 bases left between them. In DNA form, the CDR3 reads TGTGCCAGCAGCTTACCAGGACAAGAGACCCAGTACTTC. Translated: CASSLPGQETQYF.

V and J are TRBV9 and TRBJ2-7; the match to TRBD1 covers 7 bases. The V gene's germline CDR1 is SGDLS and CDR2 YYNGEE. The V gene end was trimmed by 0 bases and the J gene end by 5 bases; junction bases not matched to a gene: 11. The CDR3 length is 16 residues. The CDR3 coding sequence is TGTGCCAGCAGCGTAGGGCTGGGACAGACCTTCGACGAGCAGTACTTC. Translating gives CASSVGLGQTFDEQYF.

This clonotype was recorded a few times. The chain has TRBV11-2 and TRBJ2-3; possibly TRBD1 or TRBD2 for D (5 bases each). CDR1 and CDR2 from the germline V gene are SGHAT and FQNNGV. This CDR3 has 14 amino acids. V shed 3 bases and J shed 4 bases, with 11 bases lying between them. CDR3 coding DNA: TGTGCCAGCAGCTTCTGGGGGATGGCAGATACGCAGTATTTT. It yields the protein CASSFWGMADTQYF.

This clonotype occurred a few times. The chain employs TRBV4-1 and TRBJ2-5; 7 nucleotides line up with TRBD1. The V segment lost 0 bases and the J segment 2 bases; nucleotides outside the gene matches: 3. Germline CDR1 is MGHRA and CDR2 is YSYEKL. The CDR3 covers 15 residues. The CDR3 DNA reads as TGCGCCAGCAGCCAAGATTGGGGACAGCAAGAGACCCAGTACTTC. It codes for CASSQDWGQQETQYF.

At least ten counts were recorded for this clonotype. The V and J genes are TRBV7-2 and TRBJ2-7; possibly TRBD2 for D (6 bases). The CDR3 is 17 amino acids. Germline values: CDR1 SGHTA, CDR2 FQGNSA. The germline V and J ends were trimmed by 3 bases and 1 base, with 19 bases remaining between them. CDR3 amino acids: CASSFGLRASVSYEQYF. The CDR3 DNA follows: TGTGCCAGCAGCTTCGGGCTTCGGGCTAGCGTTTCCTACGAGCAGTACTTC.

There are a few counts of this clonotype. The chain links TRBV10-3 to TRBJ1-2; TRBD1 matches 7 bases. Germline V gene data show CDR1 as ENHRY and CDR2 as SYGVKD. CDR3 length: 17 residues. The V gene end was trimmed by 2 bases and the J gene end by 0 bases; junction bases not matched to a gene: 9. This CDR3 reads CAISEGRQGFTNYGYTF. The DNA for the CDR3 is TGTGCCATCAGTGAGGGCAGACAGGGATTTACTAACTATGGCTACACCTTC.

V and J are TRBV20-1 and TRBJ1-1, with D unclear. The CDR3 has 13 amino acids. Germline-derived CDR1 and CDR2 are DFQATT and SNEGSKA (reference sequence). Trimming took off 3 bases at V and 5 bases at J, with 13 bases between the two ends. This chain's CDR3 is CSARAGMWTEAFF. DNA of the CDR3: TGCAGTGCTAGGGCGGGAATGTGGACTGAAGCTTTCTTT.

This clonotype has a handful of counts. CDR3 sequence: CASSEALLGNGYTF. CDR3 nucleotides: TGTGCCAGCAGTGAAGCGCTTCTGGGGAATGGCTACACCTTC. The chain is built from TRBV2 and TRBJ1-2; D is unresolved. Germline CDR1 is SNHLY and CDR2 is FYNNEI. The CDR3 is 14 amino acids. Between the trimmed V and J ends, which lost 0 bases and 6 bases, there was a span of 11 bases. The variable domain in full, completed from reference TRBV2 and TRBJ1-2, reads EPEVTQTPSHQVTQMGQEVILRCVPISNHLYFYWYRQILGQKVEFLVSFYNNEISEKSEIFDDQFSVERPDGSNFTLKIRSTKLEDSAMYFCASSEALLGNGYTFGSGTRLTVV.